The 25 T cell receptor beta chains given below trace back to one sample, sequenced in a study of T cell responses to AZD1222 COVID-19 vaccine. Produced via immunoSEQ multiplex PCR; TCRdb's table is partial and in-frame only. The sample lists roughly 120,000 clones, around 85% seen once, with approximately 6.2% in the top ten. The material sequenced was peripheral blood, taken on day 0 of AZD1222 vaccination. The origin of the receptors is an adult in good health.

A remark on this clone: One junction end disagrees with the germline gene, perhaps due to a read error. The V and J genes are TRBV27 and TRBJ1-1; no reliable D call. The CDR3 length is 14 residues. Germline values: CDR1 MNHEY, CDR2 SMNVEV (reference sequence). The CDR3 here is CASRFRVPNSEAFF. The CDR3 nucleotides read TGTGCCAGCAGATTTAGGGTCCCGAACTCTGAAGCTTTCTTT.

The V and J genes are TRBV5-5 and TRBJ1-1; tentatively, D is TRBD1 (5 bases). CDR3 length: 15 residues. Trimming took 5 bases from V and 0 from J, leaving 14 bases between them. Looked up from germline, CDR1 is SGHKS and CDR2 is YYEKEE (reference sequence). The CDR3 sequence: CASRYGRGLNTEAFF. DNA for the CDR3: TGTGCCAGCAGGTATGGAAGGGGCCTGAACACTGAAGCTTTCTTT.

This chain connects TRBV4-1 to TRBJ2-7; D not certain. V was clipped by 0 bases and J by 1 base, with 10 bases between them. The V gene's germline CDR1 is MGHRA and CDR2 YSYEKL. The CDR3 runs 15 residues. CDR3 in DNA: TGCGCCAGCAGCCAAGAGTTCTCCCAATCCTACGAGCAGTACTTC. Translating it yields CASSQEFSQSYEQYF.

The chain employs TRBV9 and TRBJ2-1, with TRBD2 matching over 12 bases. The CDR3 sequence is 15 residues long. Germline CDR1 and CDR2: SGDLS and YYNGEE. V lost 5 bases and J lost 9; bases outside the gene matches: 9. The CDR3 reads CASRSLAGGLGEQFF. CDR3 nucleotides: TGTGCCAGCAGGTCACTAGCGGGGGGCTTGGGTGAGCAGTTCTTC.

V gene TRBV5-1 combines with J gene TRBJ2-2; possibly TRBD1 or TRBD2 for D (6 bases each). Germline assignment: CDR1 SGHRS and CDR2 YFSETQ. CDR3 length: 16 residues. The V end was cut by 4 bases, the J end by 6 bases, with 19 bases between. As DNA, the CDR3 is TGCGCCAGCAGCACACCGAAGGGGGGCGGCCCCGGGGAGCTGTTTTTT. It yields the protein CASSTPKGGGPGELFF.

The V gene is TRBV6-5, the J gene TRBJ1-5; no definite D call. V lost 8 bases and J 4 bases, leaving 18 bases between the germline ends. CDR1 is MNHEY, CDR2 SVGAGI, per germline. CDR3 length equals 15 residues. This chain's CDR3 is CASGVGNSRNQPQHF. CDR3 nucleotide sequence: TGTGCCAGCGGGGTGGGGAATTCGAGGAATCAGCCCCAGCATTTT.

V gene TRBV19 combines with J gene TRBJ1-4; D is ambiguous. Trimming took 0 bases from V and 7 from J, leaving 12 bases between them. The length of the CDR3 is 15 residues. Germline lookup yields CDR1 LNHDA and CDR2 SQIVND (reference sequence). DNA of the CDR3: TGTGCCAGTAGTATAGATCACTATCCAGGTGAAAAACTGTTTTTT. Translating gives CASSIDHYPGEKLFF.

This chain uses TRBV12-3 or TRBV12-4 with TRBJ1-1, with D uncertain. Trimming shortened V by 1 base and J by 4 bases, and 7 bases separated the two germline ends. This CDR3 has 13 amino acids. CDR3 sequence (DNA): TGTGCCAGCAGTTTAGTGAGGGTCACTGAAGCTTTCTTT. It translates to CASSLVRVTEAFF.

The genes are TRBV9 and TRBJ1-4; the match to TRBD1 covers 11 bases. This CDR3 spans 16 amino acids. CDR1 is SGDLS and CDR2 is YYNGEE in the germline V gene. With V trimmed by 2 bases and J by 8 bases, 8 bases remained unmatched. For the CDR3, the DNA is TGTGCCAGCAGCGTGGCTGCCGGGACAGGGGGAGAAAAACTGTTTTTT. Translated: CASSVAAGTGGEKLFF.

The chain uses TRBV12-5 and TRBJ2-1; 11 bases fit TRBD2. Germline assignment: CDR1 LGHNT and CDR2 FRNRAP. CDR3 size: 17 residues. Trimming removed 0 bases from V and 8 bases from J; junction bases left unmatched: 9. CDR3: CASGLVLSSGGQDEQFF. For the CDR3, the DNA is TGTGCTAGTGGTTTGGTATTGTCTAGCGGGGGGCAGGATGAGCAGTTCTTC.

The V call is TRBV4-1, the J call TRBJ2-7; D call uncertain. This CDR3 is built from 14 residues. The V gene's germline CDR1 is MGHRA and CDR2 YSYEKL. Trimming took off 1 base at V and 3 bases at J, with 10 bases between the two ends. The CDR3 region is CASSQVGRLYEQYF. CDR3 DNA sequence: TGCGCCAGCAGCCAAGTAGGCAGACTCTACGAGCAGTACTTC.

The rearrangement joins TRBV2 to TRBJ1-2; the D gene is possibly TRBD1 (6 bases). This CDR3 is 12 amino acids long. From germline, CDR1 is SNHLY and CDR2 FYNNEI. Trimming took 8 bases from V and 5 from J, leaving 12 bases between them. CDR3 protein: CASAGQTYGYTF. DNA for the CDR3: TGTGCCAGCGCAGGACAGACTTATGGCTACACCTTC.

The chain couples TRBV5-5 to TRBJ2-7; a possible D gene is TRBD1 (5 bases). Germline assignment: CDR1 SGHKS and CDR2 YYEKEE (reference sequence). The CDR3 runs 15 residues. The V end lost 1 base, the J end lost 1 base, and 12 bases lay between the germline ends. The CDR3 DNA follows: TGTGCCAGCAGCTTGTCAGGGTCGGTTTCCTACGAGCAGTACTTC. Protein sequence: CASSLSGSVSYEQYF. Based on the CDR3 plus reference TRBV5-5 and TRBJ2-7, the full variable domain is DAGVTQSPTHLIKTRGQQVTLRCSPISGHKSVSWYQQVLGQGPQFIFQYYEKEERGRGNFPDRFSARQFPNYSSELNVNALLLGDSALYLCASSLSGSVSYEQYFGPGTRLTVT.

The chain has TRBV29-1 and TRBJ2-3; the match to TRBD2 covers 9 bases. Per germline, CDR1 SQVTM and CDR2 ANQGSEA. The CDR3 totals 15 residues. The ends lost 3 bases at V and 0 bases at J; junction bases unmatched: 4. The CDR3 protein is CSVDNLAGSTDTQYF. The CDR3 coding sequence is TGCAGCGTTGACAATCTAGCGGGGAGCACAGATACGCAGTATTTT.

This clone was recorded a few times. The V gene is TRBV7-2, the J gene TRBJ2-1; tentatively, D is TRBD2 (5 bases). The CDR3 runs 16 residues. Trimming shortened V by 1 base and J by 3 bases, and 13 bases separated the two germline ends. Germline CDR1 reads SGHTA; CDR2 reads FQGNSA. CDR3 bases: TGTGCCAGCAGCTTAGTCGGAGGTTTCGTCTACAATGAGCAGTTCTTC. It codes for CASSLVGGFVYNEQFF.

This chain uses TRBV24-1 with TRBJ2-5; 7 bases align to TRBD1. The junction had 4 bases not matched to a gene; V was cut back by 4 bases and J by 3 bases. This CDR3 has 14 residues. Germline V CDR1 and CDR2: KGHDR, SFDVKD. The CDR3 spells CATSDKGQKETQYF. As DNA, the CDR3 is TGTGCCACCAGTGACAAGGGACAGAAAGAGACCCAGTACTTC.

The V call is TRBV4-3, the J call TRBJ1-3; maybe TRBD1 (5 bases). The germline gives CDR1 LGHNA, CDR2 YSLEER. The CDR3 length is 17 residues. The V gene lost 0 bases and the J gene lost 2 bases, with 14 bases spanning the gap. The CDR3 here is CASSQDRGARAGNTIYF. The CDR3 DNA is TGCGCCAGCAGCCAAGATCGCGGGGCAAGGGCTGGAAACACCATATATTTT.

The chain carries TRBV7-8 and TRBJ1-2; the D gene is possibly TRBD1 (6 bases). This CDR3 comprises 16 residues. The ends were cut back, 1 base at V and 3 bases at J, with 15 bases in the middle. Germline lookup yields CDR1 SGHVS and CDR2 FQNEAQ. In DNA, the CDR3 is TGTGCCAGCAGCTTAGGGAAATGGGGGGCAGACTATGGCTACACCTTC. The encoded protein is CASSLGKWGADYGYTF.

This chain's CDR3 is CASRNRDLNSPLHF. The DNA for the CDR3 is TGTGCCAGTAGGAACCGGGACCTCAATTCACCCCTCCACTTT. The genes are TRBV19 and TRBJ1-6; maybe TRBD1 (5 bases). V was trimmed by 6 bases and J by 7 bases, leaving 13 bases between them. CDR1 is LNHDA and CDR2 is SQIVND in the germline V gene (reference sequence). CDR3 length: 14 residues.

J is TRBJ2-1 and V is TRBV6-6; 10 positions match TRBD2. This CDR3 has 15 residues. Trimming at V came to 5 bases and at J to 4 bases, leaving 5 bases not matched to a gene. Germline V gene sequence: CDR1 MNHNY, CDR2 SVGAGI (reference sequence). For the CDR3, the DNA is TGTGCCAGCAGTCGATCTAGCGGGGGTTACAATGAGCAGTTCTTC. It yields the protein CASSRSSGGYNEQFF.

The J gene is TRBJ2-2, the V gene TRBV6-2 or TRBV6-3; TRBD1 might be the D (5 bases). The V gene lost 4 bases and the J gene lost 8 bases, with 8 bases spanning the gap. The length of the CDR3 is 12 residues. The germline gives CDR1 MNHEY, CDR2 SVGEGT. The CDR3 spells CASSWSGGELFF. CDR3 coding DNA: TGTGCCAGCAGTTGGTCAGGGGGGGAGCTGTTTTTT.

The table lists this clone with a count of one. The chain links TRBV5-6 to TRBJ1-2; D unclear. This CDR3 comprises 11 residues. Germline CDR1 reads SGHDT; CDR2 reads YYEEEE. V shed 2 bases and J shed 9 bases, with 8 bases lying between them. This CDR3 is CASSFKGRYTF. In DNA form, the CDR3 reads TGTGCCAGCAGCTTCAAAGGGCGCTACACCTTC.

The rearrangement uses TRBV7-3 and TRBJ2-1; D is unclear. V gave up 1 base and J gave up 7 bases, with 8 bases separating them. The CDR3 sequence is 13 residues long. The V gene's germline CDR1 is SGHTA and CDR2 FQGTGA. The CDR3 loop reads CASSLNPGNEQFF. The CDR3 DNA reads TGTGCCAGCAGCTTAAATCCCGGGAATGAGCAGTTCTTC. Looking up the rest from reference TRBV7-3 and TRBJ2-1 gives the full variable domain: GAGVSQTPSNKVTEKGKYVELRCDPISGHTALYWYRQSLGQGPEFLIYFQGTGAADDSGLPNDRFFAVRPEGSVSTLKIQRTERGDSAVYLCASSLNPGNEQFFGPGTRLTVL.

The sample holds one count of this clone. This sequence joins TRBV5-1 and TRBJ1-2; D remains ambiguous. Trimming removed 0 bases at V and 4 bases at J, with 13 bases between. This CDR3 comprises 15 residues. Germline-derived CDR1 and CDR2 are SGHRS and YFSETQ. As DNA, the CDR3 is TGCGCCAGCAGCTTGGAGCCCGAATCGCGCTATGGCTACACCTTC. Translation: CASSLEPESRYGYTF. The entire variable domain, with the rest obtained from reference TRBV5-1 and TRBJ1-2, is as follows: KAGVTQTPRYLIKTRGQQVTLSCSPISGHRSVSWYQQTPGQGLQFLFEYFSETQRNKGNFPGRFSGRQFSNSRSEMNVSTLELGDSALYLCASSLEPESRYGYTFGSGTRLTVV.

The CDR3 region is CASRQVDTEAFF. The CDR3 nucleotides read TGTGCCAGCCGACAGGTCGACACTGAAGCTTTCTTT. V is TRBV3-1 (or the pseudogene TRBV3-2) and J is TRBJ1-1, with a tentative D call TRBD1 (6 bases). Trimming took off 8 bases at V and 3 bases at J, with 10 bases between the two ends. The CDR3 spans 12 residues. CDR1 is LGHDT and CDR2 is YNNKEL in the germline V gene (reference sequence).